This T cell receptor (beta chain) was observed in a study of Ad26.COV2.S vaccination and SARS-CoV-2 variants. Across the whole study: The vaccine Ad26.COV2.S was put into the muscle once, or twice with 56 days between. Study conclusions and caveats: Those who received vaccine or placebo ended up with similar non-spike TCR breadth.

This clone was recorded once. Antigen specificity is unknown. Treatment of the sample: some 20 received Ad26.COV2.S at low or high dose, single or two shots; 5 received placebo; per-sample allocation not given. Day 63 after the first vaccine or placebo injection was the time point for sampling. Germline V gene lookup returns CDR1 LGHNA and CDR2 YNFKEQ. After removal of 0 bases from V and 3 bases from J, the junction contained 8 bases not matched to a gene. CDR3 size: 16 residues. TCRdb's table, derived via immunoSEQ multiplex PCR, lists solely in-frame clones and lacks some. The sample lists over 400,000 clones; 89% were seen once.

The chain has TRBV4-2 and TRBJ2-7, with 7 bases that match TRBD1. The clonotype was recovered from a person aged 18-65 years who received the Ad26.COV2.S COVID-19 vaccine or a placebo. The material sequenced was peripheral blood, taken in a trial of Ad26.COV2.S vaccine versus placebo. The CDR3: CASSQDGDRSLYEQYF. The CDR3, as DNA: TGTGCCAGCAGCCAAGATGGGGACAGAAGTCTCTACGAGCAGTACTTC.